The sequence of this T cell receptor beta chain was determined in a study of neurological immune-mediated disorders. This clonotype was picked up many times. The V end lost 0 bases, the J end lost 6 bases, and 8 bases lay between the germline ends. The CDR3 loop spans 13 amino acids. Germline V gene lookup returns CDR1 SGHRS and CDR2 YFSETQ. TCRdb independently ran MiXCR on the 5' RACE reads; one entry per CDR3 protein. Of tens of thousands of distinct CDR3 sequences in the sample, 15% to 20% were seen once. The sequenced sample was PBMCs. This TCR was recovered from a woman aged 40 to 49 in good health. V gene TRBV5-1 combines with J gene TRBJ2-3; D might be TRBD2 (5 bases). Here the CDR3 DNA reads TGCGCCAGCAGCTTGGTCCCGGGGGATACGCAGTATTTT. The encoded protein is CASSLVPGDTQYF.